This T cell receptor beta chain was observed in a study of cytomegalovirus exposure and HLA in healthy donors. The V and J ends lost 0 bases and 6 bases, in that order; junction bases with no gene match: 6. The CDR3 is 15 amino acids. Germline CDR1 SGHRS, CDR2 YFSETQ. No record was made of this donor's CMV serostatus. Regarding this clone: The antigen is unknown.

The primer mix had 60 Vbeta and 13 Jbeta primers. The protocol was immunoSEQ multiplex PCR, while the TCRdb copy is restricted to in-frame clones and leaves out a portion. The profile shows roughly 110,000 clones, about 70% of them singletons. Study-wide results and limits: Reports state that TCR beta sequences accurately predicted most subjects' HLA-A and HLA-B alleles. In a later analysis, TCR beta V- and J-gene trimming was associated with a missense DCLRE1C variant.

Sequencing input: PBMCs. The sequence was obtained from a human donor in good health. The rearrangement joins TRBV5-1 to TRBJ2-3; 8 bases agree with TRBD2. For the CDR3, the DNA is TGCGCCAGCAGCTTGGACGGGAGGGCCGGTGATACGCAGTATTTT. It is translated as CASSLDGRAGDTQYF.